Below are 32 T cell receptor beta chains sequenced from a single sample in a study of T cells in Graves' hyperthyroidism and ophthalmopathy. There were TCR beta CDR3 regions amplified from RNA transcripts. HTBI primers drove first-round RT-PCR of the TCR CDR3. TCRdb analysed the multiplex PCR reads with MiXCR anew, one entry per CDR3 protein. The sample records roughly 600,000 distinct CDR3 sequences, approximately 15% being singletons. Sequenced sample: blood. These receptors were collected from a woman in her forties or fifties with Graves' ophthalmopathy.

This clonotype was counted many times. The chain joins TRBV7-2 to TRBJ2-7; 7 positions agree with TRBD2. This CDR3 is 18 amino acids long. Trimming at V came to 1 base and at J to 1 base, leaving 13 bases not matched to a gene. Per germline, CDR1 SGHTA and CDR2 FQGNSA. The CDR3 DNA is TGTGCCAGCAGCTTAGGTTCGGGCCCGACTAGCAGTTCCTACGAGCAGTACTTC. This gives the protein CASSLGSGPTSSSYEQYF.

The table lists this clonotype with many counts. The chain uses TRBV12-3 or TRBV12-4 and TRBJ2-1; a weak D match, TRBD1 (6 bases). This CDR3 is built from 15 residues. Between the trimmed V and J ends, which lost 5 bases and 8 bases, there was a span of 19 bases. The CDR3 sequence: CASSEGGPLIHEQFF. The DNA for the CDR3 is TGTGCCAGCAGTGAAGGGGGACCACTCATCCATGAGCAGTTCTTC.

This clonotype was recorded at least ten times. The chain uses TRBV12-3 or TRBV12-4 and TRBJ1-2; no clear D gene. Trimming pared 0 bases from V and 3 bases from J, leaving 5 bases between. This CDR3 is built from 13 residues. For the CDR3, the DNA is TGTGCCAGCAGTTTAGCGGTCTACTATGGCTACACCTTC. As protein: CASSLAVYYGYTF.

Ten or more counts support this clonotype. The chain has TRBV28 and TRBJ2-2; D is undetermined. This CDR3 contains 14 residues. Germline-derived CDR1 and CDR2 are MDHEN and SYDVKM. V lost 5 bases and J lost 2, with 9 bases in between. The CDR3 DNA follows: TGTGCCAGCAGTCTCCCCCAAAACACCGGGGAGCTGTTTTTT. Encoded protein: CASSLPQNTGELFF.

This clonotype appeared a few times. This chain connects TRBV29-1 to TRBJ2-6, with 7 bases lining up with TRBD1. Germline CDR1 is SQVTM and CDR2 is ANQGSEA. The CDR3 extends over 16 amino acids. The V gene end was trimmed by 7 bases and the J gene end by 0 bases; junction bases not matched to a gene: 9. Here the CDR3 DNA reads TGCAGCGCGGGGACAGCTGCCAACTCTGGGGCCAACGTCCTGACTTTC. It encodes CSAGTAANSGANVLTF.

The V call is TRBV30, the J call TRBJ2-1; 8 bases agree with TRBD2. The trim removed 2 bases at V and 5 bases at J, leaving 14 bases unmatched. This CDR3 has 17 amino acids. Per germline, CDR1 GTSNPN and CDR2 SVGIG (reference sequence). CDR3 loop: CAWSIPGTSIRNNEQFF. Written as DNA, the CDR3 is TGTGCCTGGAGTATTCCCGGGACTAGTATTCGCAACAATGAGCAGTTCTTC.

The chain has TRBV20-1 and TRBJ1-3; D is unresolved. Trimming took off 1 base at V and 2 bases at J, with 6 bases between the two ends. The germline V gene has CDR1 DFQATT and CDR2 SNEGSKA (reference sequence). The CDR3 is made up of 13 amino acids. The CDR3 DNA reads TGCAGTGCTAGAGCGGTAACTGGAAACACCATATATTTT. Residues: CSARAVTGNTIYF.

This clonotype was seen a single time. This CDR3 is missing its conserved last phenylalanine or tryptophan, likely due to a read error. The J gene is TRBJ1-2, the V gene TRBV2, with D unclear. CDR1 is SNHLY, CDR2 FYNNEI, per germline. There are 11 residues in the CDR3. Trimming left V 1 base short and J 8 bases short, with 5 bases between. CDR3 region: CASSEVSGYTL. The CDR3 DNA reads as TGTGCCAGCAGTGAAGTATCGGGCTACACCCTC.

This clonotype was seen many times. The chain has TRBV20-1 and TRBJ2-7, with a weak D call TRBD1 (5 bases). The CDR3 sequence is 14 residues long. Germline V lookup: CDR1 DFQATT, CDR2 SNEGSKA (reference sequence). V dropped 8 bases and J dropped 3 bases, with 20 bases sitting between them. The CDR3 DNA follows: TGCAGTTCCAGGTTGCGGCAGGGCCACTACGAGCAGTACTTC. This translates into CSSRLRQGHYEQYF.

This clonotype has just a few counts. J is TRBJ2-7 and V is TRBV29-1; TRBD2 matches at 7 bases. Germline V gene sequence: CDR1 SQVTM, CDR2 ANQGSEA. Trimming at V came to 2 bases and at J to 5 bases, leaving 9 bases not matched to a gene. The CDR3 has 14 amino acids. The CDR3 loop reads CSVELWEGLHEQYF. CDR3 bases: TGCAGCGTTGAATTGTGGGAGGGTTTGCACGAGCAGTACTTC.

In its sample, this clonotype was seen many times. J is TRBJ2-1 and V is TRBV3-1; 11 nucleotides agree with TRBD2. Per the germline V gene, CDR1 is LGHDT and CDR2 is YNNKEL (reference sequence). V shed 2 bases and J 2 bases; nucleotides not matched to a gene: 2. The CDR3 extends over 16 amino acids. This CDR3 is CASSQPGLAAYNEQFF. CDR3 coding DNA: TGTGCCAGCAGCCAACCGGGACTAGCGGCCTACAATGAGCAGTTCTTC.

This clonotype was detected ten times or more. The genes are TRBV28 and TRBJ2-1; the D gene is possibly TRBD2 (6 bases). The germline V and J ends were trimmed by 10 bases and 6 bases, with 13 bases remaining between them. The CDR3 has 12 residues. Germline V gene data show CDR1 as MDHEN and CDR2 as SYDVKM. CDR3 DNA sequence: TGTGCCACCGACCGCGGGGTCAATGAGCAGTTCTTC. Translated, it gives CATDRGVNEQFF.

This clonotype was seen ten or more times. The gene calls are TRBV7-2 and TRBJ2-1; the match to TRBD2 covers 10 bases. Trimming removed 2 bases from V and 9 bases from J; junction bases left unmatched: 13. Germline V gene data show CDR1 as SGHTA and CDR2 as FQGNSA. This CDR3 has 17 amino acids. The DNA for the CDR3 is TGTGCCAGCAGCTTACTTCCAGCGGGAGGGCAAGTGGCTGAGCAGTTCTTC. Translation: CASSLLPAGGQVAEQFF.

This clonotype has a count of ten or more. The rearrangement joins TRBV7-2 to TRBJ1-1; the D gene is possibly TRBD1 (5 bases). The CDR3 has 14 amino acids. With 2 bases removed from V and 7 bases from J, the gap between germline ends came to 14 bases. Germline CDR1 and CDR2: SGHTA and FQGNSA. The DNA for the CDR3 is TGTGCCAGCAGCTTAAAATTGGGGCAGGGTGAAGCTTTCTTT. Its protein product is CASSLKLGQGEAFF.

This clonotype was detected ten times or more. The V and J genes are TRBV28 and TRBJ2-7; D may be TRBD1 or TRBD2 (5 bases each). With 7 bases removed from V and 7 bases from J, the gap between germline ends came to 23 bases. Per the germline V gene, CDR1 is MDHEN and CDR2 is SYDVKM. CDR3 length equals 15 residues. The CDR3 DNA reads as TGTGCCAGCACTCCCGGGGCCGGATACAGGCGAGAGCAGTACTTC. This sequence encodes CASTPGAGYRREQYF.

CDR3 DNA: TGTGCCAGCAGCACGGGACAGGGCGGGAAATTCGAGCAGTTCTTC. It is translated as CASSTGQGGKFEQFF. The chain links TRBV7-6 to TRBJ2-1; 9 nucleotides align to TRBD1. The trim removed 5 bases at V and 10 bases at J, leaving 12 bases unmatched. The CDR3 length is 15 residues. Germline V gene sequence: CDR1 SGHVS, CDR2 FNYEAQ. Full variable domain (rest looked up from reference TRBV7-6 and TRBJ2-1): GAGVSQSPRYKVTKRGQDVALRCDPISGHVSLYWYRQALGQGPEFLTYFNYEAQQDKSGLPNDRFSAERPEGSISTLTIQRTEQRDSAMYRCASSTGQGGKFEQFFGPGTRLTVL.

The chain is built from TRBV27 and TRBJ1-3; a possible D gene is TRBD1 (5 bases). Trimming left V 6 bases short and J 4 bases short, with 13 bases between. The CDR3 loop spans 14 amino acids. Germline V gene lookup returns CDR1 MNHEY and CDR2 SMNVEV (reference sequence). As DNA, the CDR3 is TGTGCCAGCAGAAACCGGGGGTCCGGAAACACCATATATTTT. This sequence encodes CASRNRGSGNTIYF.

The table lists this clonotype with many counts. This sequence joins TRBV2 and TRBJ2-1; D gene uncertain. Germline CDR1 is SNHLY and CDR2 is FYNNEI. The CDR3 spans 12 residues. Trimming removed 5 bases from V and 6 bases from J, with 8 bases in between. Written as DNA, the CDR3 is TGTGCCAGCAGTTTTGCGGCCAATGAGCAGTTCTTC. It translates to CASSFAANEQFF.

In this sample, this clonotype turned up many times. The chain couples TRBV9 to TRBJ2-7, with 8 nucleotides matching TRBD2. V lost 0 bases, J lost 1 base, and 3 bases stayed unmatched. CDR3 length: 15 residues. Per germline, CDR1 SGDLS and CDR2 YYNGEE. CDR3: CASSVGTSLSYEQYF. CDR3 bases: TGTGCCAGCAGCGTAGGGACTAGCTTATCCTACGAGCAGTACTTC.

This clonotype has a handful of counts. The chain uses TRBV5-1 and TRBJ2-5, with D unclear. The CDR3 is 13 amino acids. Trimming removed 4 bases at V and 1 base at J, with 8 bases between. Germline-derived CDR1 and CDR2 are SGHRS and YFSETQ. This CDR3 reads CASSPAPQETQYF. CDR3 bases: TGCGCCAGCAGCCCCGCCCCCCAAGAGACCCAGTACTTC.

This clonotype occurred a few times. The chain has TRBV5-1 and TRBJ2-1, with 13 bases aligning to TRBD2. V dropped 2 bases and J dropped 3; count of bases not matched to a gene: 5. This CDR3 has 17 amino acids. The germline gives CDR1 SGHRS, CDR2 YFSETQ. Written as DNA, the CDR3 is TGCGCCAGCAGCTTCGGACTAGCGGGAGCAGACTACAATGAGCAGTTCTTC. Residues: CASSFGLAGADYNEQFF.

This clonotype was recorded at least ten times. The CDR3 reads CAWKRGQHYGYTF. Written as DNA, the CDR3 is TGTGCCTGGAAAAGGGGACAGCATTATGGCTACACCTTC. This sequence joins TRBV30 and TRBJ1-2, with 7 bases that match TRBD1. Germline trimming cut 4 bases from V and 5 bases from J; bases unmatched to any gene: 7. The CDR3 sequence is 13 residues long. Germline-derived CDR1 and CDR2 are GTSNPN and SVGIG (reference sequence).

This clonotype turned up a few times. The chain combines TRBV6-1 with TRBJ2-3, with TRBD2 as a possible D gene (5 bases). From germline, CDR1 is MNHNS and CDR2 SASEGT. Between the trimmed V and J ends, which lost 8 bases and 2 bases, there was a span of 11 bases. The CDR3 spans 13 residues. The CDR3 loop reads CASGRAHTDTQYF. The CDR3 DNA is TGTGCCAGCGGGCGGGCGCACACAGATACGCAGTATTTT.

This clonotype was seen a few times. The rearrangement links TRBV5-1 to TRBJ1-4, with 10 positions matching TRBD1. Germline CDR1 SGHRS, CDR2 YFSETQ. V shed 2 bases, J shed 6 bases, and the junction held 7 bases outside the gene matches. This CDR3 contains 16 residues. CDR3 amino acids: CASSFSGQGLYEKLFF. The CDR3 DNA sequence: TGCGCCAGCAGCTTTTCGGGACAGGGGCTTTATGAAAAACTGTTTTTT.

This clonotype was seen ten or more times. The chain is built from TRBV7-2 and TRBJ2-1, with D unresolved. V lost 1 base and J lost 4, with 8 bases in between. Germline V gene lookup returns CDR1 SGHTA and CDR2 FQGNSA. This CDR3 contains 14 residues. In nucleotides, the CDR3 is TGTGCCAGCAGCTTAGTTGGTCGGTACAATGAGCAGTTCTTC. Translated, it gives CASSLVGRYNEQFF.

This clonotype was counted a few times. The chain couples TRBV5-1 to TRBJ2-7; D might be TRBD1 (5 bases). The germline V gene has CDR1 SGHRS and CDR2 YFSETQ. The CDR3 length is 17 residues. The germline V and J ends were trimmed by 5 bases and 0 bases, with 21 bases remaining between them. The CDR3 sequence is CASSGYAGISASYEQYF. The CDR3 DNA follows: TGCGCCAGCAGTGGATACGCAGGGATAAGTGCCTCCTACGAGCAGTACTTC.

The gene calls are TRBV6-2 or TRBV6-3 and TRBJ2-7; TRBD2 might be the D (6 bases). Trimming stripped 4 bases from V and 9 bases from J, with 16 bases between. The CDR3 is 13 residues long. Germline assignment: CDR1 MNHEY and CDR2 SVGEGT. The CDR3 DNA reads as TGTGCCAGCAGTTTTACCCGGACTAAGGGGCAGTACTTC. This translates into CASSFTRTKGQYF.

This clonotype was observed at least ten times. The genes are TRBV12-3 or TRBV12-4 and TRBJ1-2; 8 bases match TRBD1. CDR3 length: 14 residues. After removal of 7 bases from V and 6 bases from J, the junction contained 10 bases not matched to a gene. For the CDR3, the DNA is TGTGCCAGCACCCGAGGACAGGGTGGGAATGGCTACACCTTC. This gives the protein CASTRGQGGNGYTF.

The chain is built from TRBV7-9 and TRBJ2-2, with D possibly being TRBD1 or TRBD2 (6 bases each). The CDR3 is made up of 15 amino acids. Germline CDR1 SEHNR, CDR2 FQNEAQ (reference sequence). Trimming pared 3 bases from V and 4 bases from J, leaving 12 bases between. Here the CDR3 DNA reads TGTGCCAGCAGCTTGACTAGGGGGAGCACCGGGGAGCTGTTTTTT. Its protein product is CASSLTRGSTGELFF.

The V and J genes are TRBV6-2 or TRBV6-3 and TRBJ2-1; D possibly corresponds to TRBD2 (6 bases). The germline V gene has CDR1 MNHEY and CDR2 SVGEGT. With 0 bases removed from V and 6 bases from J, the gap between germline ends came to 15 bases. This CDR3 contains 16 residues. This CDR3 is CASSYSMSRELNEQFF. The CDR3, as DNA: TGTGCCAGCAGTTACTCGATGTCCCGGGAGCTCAATGAGCAGTTCTTC.

In its sample, this clonotype was seen a few times. V and J are TRBV6-2 or TRBV6-3 and TRBJ2-3, with unresolved D. The V and J ends lost 6 bases and 2 bases respectively, with 6 bases between them. CDR3 size: 12 residues. Germline V gene sequence: CDR1 MNHEY, CDR2 SVGEGT. The CDR3 loop reads CASRGYTDTQYF. The CDR3 DNA reads as TGTGCCAGCAGGGGTTACACAGATACGCAGTATTTT.

This clonotype was detected ten times or more. The V gene is TRBV7-2, the J gene TRBJ1-6, with D uncertain. V gave up 5 bases and J gave up 5 bases, with 13 bases separating them. The CDR3 contains 15 residues. CDR1 and CDR2 from the germline V gene are SGHTA and FQGNSA. The CDR3 is CASSARTNNNSPLHF. The CDR3, as DNA: TGTGCCAGCAGCGCCCGAACAAATAATAATTCACCCCTCCACTTT.